These 14 T cell receptor beta chains were all obtained from the same sample, sequenced in a study of blood T cell repertoires in COVID-19. Clones were sequenced by immunoSEQ multiplex PCR, and TCRdb holds only the in-frame ones, with some missing. The table lists around 300,000 clones, less than 90% of them singletons. The material sequenced was peripheral blood. All receptors come from a human donor in a cohort sampled during active COVID-19.

This chain joins TRBV3-1 (or the pseudogene TRBV3-2) and TRBJ2-7; 7 bases match TRBD1. This CDR3 is 13 amino acids long. V was pared by 4 bases and J by 9 bases, with 9 bases of the junction left unmatched. Germline CDR1 is LGHDT and CDR2 is YNNKEL (reference sequence). The CDR3 loop is CASSLGQATAQYF. The DNA of the CDR3 is TGTGCCAGCAGCCTAGGACAGGCAACGGCGCAGTACTTC.

This clone was seen once. The chain is built from TRBV19 and TRBJ2-1; tentatively, D is TRBD1 (5 bases). CDR1 and CDR2 from the germline V gene are LNHDA and SQIVND (reference sequence). The CDR3 length is 14 residues. V was pared by 9 bases and J by 7 bases, with 19 bases between. CDR3 residues: CASLGLGRANEQFF. The CDR3 DNA reads TGTGCCAGCCTGGGTTTGGGGCGCGCGAATGAGCAGTTCTTC.

This clone showed up just once. The rearrangement links TRBV7-2 to TRBJ1-2; no clear D gene. This CDR3 is 15 amino acids long. In germline, CDR1 is SGHTA, CDR2 FQGNSA. Deletions cut 2 bases from V and 5 bases from J, with 15 bases between. The CDR3 nucleotides read TGTGCCAGCAGCTTACCCGACCGAGGCCCATATGGCTACACCTTC. Translated: CASSLPDRGPYGYTF.

The chain has TRBV28 and TRBJ1-1; unclear D gene. CDR1 and CDR2 (germline): MDHEN, SYDVKM. The CDR3 runs 11 residues. Trimming cost V 4 bases and J 10 bases, with 10 bases left between them. The CDR3: CASSSYRSAFF. The CDR3 DNA follows: TGTGCCAGCAGTTCGTATCGTTCAGCTTTCTTT.

The genes are TRBV4-1 and TRBJ1-2; 7 positions match TRBD1. This CDR3 spans 15 amino acids. Losses at the gene ends were 4 bases for V and 4 bases for J; bases not matched to a gene: 9. The germline CDR1 and CDR2 sequences are MGHRA and YSYEKL. CDR3 DNA sequence: TGCGCCAGCAGCCCGCGAGGGGGCGCAAGCTATGGCTACACCTTC. Translation: CASSPRGGASYGYTF.

The chain couples TRBV6-5 to TRBJ1-1, with D perhaps TRBD1 (5 bases). There are 13 residues in the CDR3. The V gene lost 7 bases and the J gene lost 1 base, with 10 bases spanning the gap. Germline lookup yields CDR1 MNHEY and CDR2 SVGAGI. This chain's CDR3 is CASTQTENTEAFF. The CDR3 coding sequence is TGTGCCAGCACACAGACAGAGAACACTGAAGCTTTCTTT.

The chain joins TRBV10-3 to TRBJ2-3; D is possibly TRBD2 (5 bases). The CDR3 spans 15 residues. Germline V CDR1 and CDR2: ENHRY, SYGVKD. Trimming took off 5 bases at V and 0 bases at J, with 12 bases between the two ends. The CDR3 region is CAISKDWESTDTQYF. The CDR3 DNA reads TGTGCCATCAGTAAGGACTGGGAGAGCACAGATACGCAGTATTTT.

The sample holds one count of this clone. The CDR3 is CASSPTSGGLNEQFF. The CDR3 nucleotides are TGTGCCAGCAGTCCGACTAGCGGGGGTCTAAATGAGCAGTTCTTC. The V call is TRBV6-4, the J call TRBJ2-1; TRBD2 agrees at 12 bases. The J segment lost 7 bases and the V segment lost 5 bases, leaving 6 bases of the junction unmatched. Germline values: CDR1 MRHNA, CDR2 SNTAGT. CDR3 size: 15 residues.

The chain recombines TRBV6-2 or TRBV6-3 with TRBJ2-1; TRBD1 agrees at 10 bases. The CDR3 runs 15 residues. Germline CDR1 and CDR2: MNHEY and SVGEGT. The J segment lost 3 bases and the V segment lost 5 bases, leaving 4 bases of the junction unmatched. As DNA, the CDR3 is TGTGCCAGCAGTCGGACAGGGGGAATCTACAATGAGCAGTTCTTC. Translating gives CASSRTGGIYNEQFF.

The chain links TRBV10-3 to TRBJ1-2; D might be TRBD1 (6 bases). This CDR3 contains 12 residues. Trimming cost V 11 bases and J 1 base, with 11 bases left between them. Germline loops: CDR1 ENHRY, CDR2 SYGVKD. CDR3 sequence: CASGQSNYGYTF. CDR3 coding DNA: TGTGCCTCGGGACAAAGTAACTATGGCTACACCTTC.

This rearrangement joins TRBV28 to TRBJ2-7, with 7 bases fitting TRBD2. The germline gives CDR1 MDHEN, CDR2 SYDVKM. J gave up 7 bases and V 3 bases, and 9 bases lay outside the gene matches. The CDR3 contains 14 residues. The CDR3 sequence: CASSLGGTGREQYF. CDR3 nucleotide sequence: TGTGCCAGCAGTTTGGGGGGGACCGGGAGGGAGCAGTACTTC.

The J gene is TRBJ2-1, the V gene TRBV25-1; TRBD1 is a possible D gene (6 bases). The V end lost 8 bases, the J end lost 0 bases, and 14 bases lay between the germline ends. The CDR3 has 15 amino acids. Per germline, CDR1 MGHDK and CDR2 SYGVNS. CDR3 in DNA: TGTGCCAGCGCGCCCCAAGGGGGCTCCTACAATGAGCAGTTCTTC. This gives the protein CASAPQGGSYNEQFF. Using reference TRBV25-1 and TRBJ2-1 for the parts outside the CDR3, the full variable domain is EADIYQTPRYLVIGTGKKITLECSQTMGHDKMYWYQQDPGMELHLIHYSYGVNSTEKGDLSSESTVSRIRTEHFPLTLESARPSHTSQYLCASAPQGGSYNEQFFGPGTRLTVL.

The chain is built from TRBV27 and TRBJ2-5; 9 bases are a match to TRBD2. Germline V lookup: CDR1 MNHEY, CDR2 SMNVEV (reference sequence). The CDR3 runs 16 residues. The V gene end was trimmed by 6 bases and the J gene end by 9 bases; junction bases not matched to a gene: 17. The CDR3 sequence is CASRVASGKGMLAQYF. CDR3 coding DNA: TGTGCCAGCAGGGTCGCTAGCGGGAAGGGAATGTTGGCCCAGTACTTC.

The V and J genes are TRBV9 and TRBJ2-5, with D unresolved. Trimming pared 0 bases from V and 2 bases from J, leaving 11 bases between. This CDR3 is 15 amino acids long. Germline CDR1 is SGDLS and CDR2 is YYNGEE. Here the CDR3 DNA reads TGTGCCAGCAGCGTAGCGTGGAGCAATCAAGAGACCCAGTACTTC. Protein product: CASSVAWSNQETQYF.